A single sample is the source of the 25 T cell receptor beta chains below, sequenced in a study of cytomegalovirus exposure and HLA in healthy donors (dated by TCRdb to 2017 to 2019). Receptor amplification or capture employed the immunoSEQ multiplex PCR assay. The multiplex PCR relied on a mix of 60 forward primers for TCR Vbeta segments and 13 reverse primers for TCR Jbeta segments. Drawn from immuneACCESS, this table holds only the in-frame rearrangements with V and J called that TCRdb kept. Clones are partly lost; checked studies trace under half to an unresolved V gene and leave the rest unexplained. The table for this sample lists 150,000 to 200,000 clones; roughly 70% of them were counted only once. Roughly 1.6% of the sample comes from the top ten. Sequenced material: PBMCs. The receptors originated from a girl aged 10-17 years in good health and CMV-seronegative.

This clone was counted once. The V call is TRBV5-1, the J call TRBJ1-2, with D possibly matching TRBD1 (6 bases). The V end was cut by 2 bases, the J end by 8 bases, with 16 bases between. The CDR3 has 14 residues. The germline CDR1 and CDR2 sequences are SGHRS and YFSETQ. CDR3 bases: TGCGCCAGCAGCTTAGGGGGACCTGGGGCCGGCTACACCTTC. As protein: CASSLGGPGAGYTF.

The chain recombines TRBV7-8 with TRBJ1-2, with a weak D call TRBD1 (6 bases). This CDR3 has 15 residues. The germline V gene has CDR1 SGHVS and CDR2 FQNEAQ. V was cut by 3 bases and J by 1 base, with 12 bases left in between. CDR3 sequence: CASSFEQGNNYGYTF. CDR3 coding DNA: TGTGCCAGCAGCTTTGAGCAGGGGAATAACTATGGCTACACCTTC.

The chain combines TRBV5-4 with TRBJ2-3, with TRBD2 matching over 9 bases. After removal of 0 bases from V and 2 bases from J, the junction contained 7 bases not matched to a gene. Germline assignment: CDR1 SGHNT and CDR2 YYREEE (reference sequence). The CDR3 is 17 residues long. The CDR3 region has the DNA TGTGCCAGCAGCTTGGGGGGTAGCGGGGGAATCACAGATACGCAGTATTTT. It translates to CASSLGGSGGITDTQYF.

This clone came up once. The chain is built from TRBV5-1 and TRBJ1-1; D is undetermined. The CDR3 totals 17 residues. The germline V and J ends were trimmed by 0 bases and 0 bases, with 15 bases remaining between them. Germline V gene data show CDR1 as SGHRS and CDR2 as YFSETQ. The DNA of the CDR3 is TGCGCCAGCAGCTTGGGGACCAGGAGGGATCTGAACACTGAAGCTTTCTTT. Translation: CASSLGTRRDLNTEAFF.

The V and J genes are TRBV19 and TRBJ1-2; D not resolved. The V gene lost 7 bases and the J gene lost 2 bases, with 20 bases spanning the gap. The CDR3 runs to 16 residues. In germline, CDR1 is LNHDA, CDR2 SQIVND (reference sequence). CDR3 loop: CASTTKYREGNYGYTF. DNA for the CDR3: TGTGCCAGTACCACAAAATATAGGGAGGGAAACTATGGCTACACCTTC.

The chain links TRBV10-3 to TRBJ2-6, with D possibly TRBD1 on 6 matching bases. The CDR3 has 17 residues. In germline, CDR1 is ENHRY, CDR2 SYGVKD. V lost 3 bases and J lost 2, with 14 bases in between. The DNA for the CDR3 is TGTGCCATCAGTGAAGGAAACTCAGGGGCTGGGGCCAACGTCCTGACTTTC. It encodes CAISEGNSGAGANVLTF.

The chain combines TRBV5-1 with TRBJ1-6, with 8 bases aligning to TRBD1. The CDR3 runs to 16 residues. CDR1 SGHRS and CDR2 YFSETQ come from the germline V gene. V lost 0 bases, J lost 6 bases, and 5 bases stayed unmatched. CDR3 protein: CASSLAGTGINSPLHF. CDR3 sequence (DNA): TGCGCCAGCAGCTTGGCCGGGACAGGAATTAATTCACCCCTCCACTTT.

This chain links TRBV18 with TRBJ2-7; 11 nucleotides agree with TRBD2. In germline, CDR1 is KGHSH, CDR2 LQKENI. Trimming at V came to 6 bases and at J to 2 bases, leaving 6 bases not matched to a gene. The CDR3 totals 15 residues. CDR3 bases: TGTGCCAGCTCGTCGACTAGCGGGGTAACCTACGAGCAGTACTTC. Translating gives CASSSTSGVTYEQYF.

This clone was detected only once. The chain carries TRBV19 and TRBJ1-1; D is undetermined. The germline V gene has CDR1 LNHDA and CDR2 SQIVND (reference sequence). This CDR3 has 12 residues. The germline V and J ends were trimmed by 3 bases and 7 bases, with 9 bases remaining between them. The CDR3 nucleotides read TGTGCCAGTAGTATTAAGGGAGTTGAAGCTTTCTTT. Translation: CASSIKGVEAFF. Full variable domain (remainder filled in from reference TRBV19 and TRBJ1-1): DGGITQSPKYLFRKEGQNVTLSCEQNLNHDAMYWYRQDPGQGLRLIYYSQIVNDFQKGDIAEGYSVSREKKESFPLTVTSAQKNPTAFYLCASSIKGVEAFFGQGTRLTVV.

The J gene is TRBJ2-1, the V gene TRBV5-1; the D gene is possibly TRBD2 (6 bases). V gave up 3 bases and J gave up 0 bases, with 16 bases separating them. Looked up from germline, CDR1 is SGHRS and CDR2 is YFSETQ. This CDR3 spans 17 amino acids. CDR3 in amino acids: CASSSDFAGNSYNEQFF. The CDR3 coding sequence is TGCGCCAGCAGCTCCGACTTTGCGGGGAACTCCTACAATGAGCAGTTCTTC.

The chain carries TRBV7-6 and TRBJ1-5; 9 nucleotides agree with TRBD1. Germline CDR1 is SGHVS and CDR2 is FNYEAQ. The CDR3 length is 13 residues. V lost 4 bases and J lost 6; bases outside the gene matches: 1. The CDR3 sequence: CASSSDRGQPQHF. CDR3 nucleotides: TGTGCCAGCAGCTCGGACAGGGGTCAGCCCCAGCATTTT. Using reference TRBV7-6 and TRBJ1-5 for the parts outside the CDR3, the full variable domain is GAGVSQSPRYKVTKRGQDVALRCDPISGHVSLYWYRQALGQGPEFLTYFNYEAQQDKSGLPNDRFSAERPEGSISTLTIQRTEQRDSAMYRCASSSDRGQPQHFGDGTRLSIL.

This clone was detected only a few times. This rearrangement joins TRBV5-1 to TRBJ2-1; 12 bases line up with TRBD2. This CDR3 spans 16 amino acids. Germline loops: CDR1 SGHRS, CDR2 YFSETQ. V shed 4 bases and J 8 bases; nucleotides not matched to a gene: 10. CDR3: CASSVPLAGGQDEQFF. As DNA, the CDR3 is TGCGCCAGCAGCGTCCCTCTAGCGGGGGGGCAGGATGAGCAGTTCTTC.

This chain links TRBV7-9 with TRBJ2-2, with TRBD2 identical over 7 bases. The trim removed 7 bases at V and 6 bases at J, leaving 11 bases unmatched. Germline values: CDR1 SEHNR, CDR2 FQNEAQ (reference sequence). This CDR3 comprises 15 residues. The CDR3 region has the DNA TGTGCCAGCATCAGCCTAGGCGGGGGTGCCGGGGAGCTGTTTTTT. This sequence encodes CASISLGGGAGELFF.

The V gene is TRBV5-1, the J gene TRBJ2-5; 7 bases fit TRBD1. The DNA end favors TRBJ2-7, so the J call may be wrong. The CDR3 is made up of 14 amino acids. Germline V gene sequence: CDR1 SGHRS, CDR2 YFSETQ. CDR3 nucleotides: TGCGCCAGCACCCACCGGGACGAGGGGGCCGAGCAGTACTTC. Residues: CASTHRDEGAEQYF.

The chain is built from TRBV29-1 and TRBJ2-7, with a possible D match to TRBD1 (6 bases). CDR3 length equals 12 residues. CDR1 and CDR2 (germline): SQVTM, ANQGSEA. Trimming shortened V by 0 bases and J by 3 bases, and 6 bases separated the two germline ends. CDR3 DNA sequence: TGCAGCGTTGAAGACAGGGGCTACGAGCAGTACTTC. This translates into CSVEDRGYEQYF.

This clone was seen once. The CDR3 is CASSLAASGGYEQYF. Written as DNA, the CDR3 is TGCGCCAGCAGCTTGGCGGCTAGCGGGGGGTACGAGCAGTACTTC. V usage is TRBV5-1 and J usage is TRBJ2-7; 11 bases fit TRBD2. CDR3 length: 15 residues. Trimming cost V 0 bases and J 4 bases; bases outside gene matches: 3. The germline CDR1 and CDR2 sequences are SGHRS and YFSETQ.

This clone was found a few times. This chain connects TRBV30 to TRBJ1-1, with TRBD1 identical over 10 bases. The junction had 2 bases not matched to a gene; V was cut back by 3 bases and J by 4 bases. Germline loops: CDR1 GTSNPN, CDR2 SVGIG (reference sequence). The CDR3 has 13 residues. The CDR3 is CAWRGTGATEAFF. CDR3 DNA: TGTGCCTGGAGGGGGACAGGGGCCACTGAAGCTTTCTTT.

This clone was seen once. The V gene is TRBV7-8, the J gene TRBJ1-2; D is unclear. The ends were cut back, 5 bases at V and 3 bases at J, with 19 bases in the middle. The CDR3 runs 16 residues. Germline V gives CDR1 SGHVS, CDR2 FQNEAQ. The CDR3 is CASSPARFSGDYGYTF. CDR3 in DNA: TGTGCCAGCAGCCCCGCACGCTTCTCCGGGGACTATGGCTACACCTTC. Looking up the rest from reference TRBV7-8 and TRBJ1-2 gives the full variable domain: GAGVSQSPRYKVAKRGQDVALRCDPISGHVSLFWYQQALGQGPEFLTYFQNEAQLDKSGLPSDRFFAERPEGSVSTLKIQRTQQEDSAVYLCASSPARFSGDYGYTFGSGTRLTVV.

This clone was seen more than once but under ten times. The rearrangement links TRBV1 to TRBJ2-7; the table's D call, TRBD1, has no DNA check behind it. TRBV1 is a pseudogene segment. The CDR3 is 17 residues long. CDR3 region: CTSSQDPRRGLSYEQYF. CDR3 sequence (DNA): TGCACCAGCAGCCAAGATCCGAGAAGGGGCCTATCCTACGAGCAGTACTTC.

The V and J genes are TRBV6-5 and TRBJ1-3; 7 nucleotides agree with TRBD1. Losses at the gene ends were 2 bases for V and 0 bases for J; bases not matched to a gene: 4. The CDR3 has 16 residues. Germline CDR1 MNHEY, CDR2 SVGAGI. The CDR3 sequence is CASSYTQGGSGNTIYF. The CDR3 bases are TGTGCCAGCAGTTACACGCAGGGGGGCTCTGGAAACACCATATATTTT.

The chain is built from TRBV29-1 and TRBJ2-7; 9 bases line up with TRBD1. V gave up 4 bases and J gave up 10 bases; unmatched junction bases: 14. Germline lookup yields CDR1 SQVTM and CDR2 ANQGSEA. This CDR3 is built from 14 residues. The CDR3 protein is CSVATRQGETLQYF. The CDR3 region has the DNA TGCAGCGTTGCGACGAGACAGGGGGAAACCCTCCAGTACTTC.

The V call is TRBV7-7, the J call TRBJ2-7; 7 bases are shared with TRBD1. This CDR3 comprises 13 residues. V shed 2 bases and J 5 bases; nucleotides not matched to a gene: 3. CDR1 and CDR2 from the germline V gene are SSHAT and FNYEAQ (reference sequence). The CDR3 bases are TGTGCCAGCAGCTTAAGAGGGGGCCACGAGCAGTACTTC. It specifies CASSLRGGHEQYF.

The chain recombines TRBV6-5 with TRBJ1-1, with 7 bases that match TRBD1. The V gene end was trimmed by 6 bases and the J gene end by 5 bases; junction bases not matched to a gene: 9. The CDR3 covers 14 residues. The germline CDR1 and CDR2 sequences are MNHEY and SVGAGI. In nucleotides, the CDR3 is TGTGCCAGCAGCATACAGGGGTTCGGGACTGAAGCTTTCTTT. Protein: CASSIQGFGTEAFF.

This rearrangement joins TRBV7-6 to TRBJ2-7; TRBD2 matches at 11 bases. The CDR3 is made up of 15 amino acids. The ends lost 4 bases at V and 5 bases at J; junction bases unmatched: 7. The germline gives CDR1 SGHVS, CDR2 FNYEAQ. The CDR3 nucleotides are TGTGCCAGCAGCTCCAGACTAGCGGGGAGTAACGAGCAGTACTTC. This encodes CASSSRLAGSNEQYF.

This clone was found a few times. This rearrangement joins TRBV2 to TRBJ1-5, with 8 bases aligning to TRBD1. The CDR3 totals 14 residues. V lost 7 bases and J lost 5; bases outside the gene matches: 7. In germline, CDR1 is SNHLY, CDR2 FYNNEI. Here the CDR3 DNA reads TGTGCCAGCACTAAGATACAGGGGGATCAGCCCCAGCATTTT. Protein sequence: CASTKIQGDQPQHF.